This T cell receptor (beta chain) was profiled in a study of T-cell reconstitution after alpha-beta-depleted transplantation in children. The V end lost 0 bases, the J end lost 1 base, and 8 bases lay between the germline ends. The CDR3 spans 15 residues. The germline V gene has CDR1 KGHSH and CDR2 LQKENI. This clonotype appeared a few times. Preparing the TCRbeta library involved the use of unique molecular identifiers. TCRdb called the PCR reads again in MiXCR, with one record for every CDR3 protein. The table shows roughly 500,000 distinct CDR3 sequences, with around an eighth occurring only once. The source of this sequence is a human donor who donated a stem cell graft to a child with combined immunodeficiency. The sample here was PBMCs from the stem cell graft donor, taken from the stem cell graft. V usage is TRBV18 and J usage is TRBJ2-3; D gene unclear. DNA of the CDR3: TGTGCCAGCTCACCACCAGATGACGGCACAGATACGCAGTATTTT. Amino acid sequence: CASSPPDDGTDTQYF.